This TCR beta chain was documented in a study of T cell responses to AZD1222 COVID-19 vaccine. Overall study results and limits: After the peak T cell response, and only then, were repertoires sampled.

This CDR3 contains 11 residues. The V gene's germline CDR1 is LNHDA and CDR2 SQIVND (reference sequence). V was clipped by 6 bases and J by 7 bases, with 9 bases between them. Worth noting for this clone: What it binds is not known.

Using immunoSEQ multiplex PCR, the repertoire was profiled, and TCRdb retains in-frame clones only, with some absent. The repertoire consists of about 120,000 clones, with over 80% occurring once and the leading ten covering more than 13%. This chain links TRBV19 with TRBJ1-1; D is unclear. This clonotype was sampled from an adult in good health. The source material was peripheral blood, sampled on day 0 of AZD1222 vaccination. The CDR3 loop is CASRMTGEAFF. CDR3 coding DNA: TGTGCCAGTAGAATGACGGGTGAAGCTTTCTTT.